The 24 T cell receptor beta chains below come from one sample, sequenced in a study of cytomegalovirus exposure and HLA in healthy donors. A multiplex PCR was run with 60 Vbeta primers and 13 Jbeta primers. TCRdb's copy holds only in-frame clones and misses some; the assay was immunoSEQ multiplex PCR. Here the sample spans fewer than 150,000 clones, 75% to 90% being singletons. Sequenced material: PBMCs. The source is a man in his forties or fifties in good health and CMV-seronegative.

The chain links TRBV10-3 to TRBJ2-2; TRBD2 agrees at 8 bases. CDR3 length: 15 residues. J gave up 1 base and V 5 bases, and 3 bases lay outside the gene matches. Looked up from germline, CDR1 is ENHRY and CDR2 is SYGVKD. The CDR3 region has the DNA TGTGCCATCAGTCCGGGGGGGCTGAACACCGGGGAGCTGTTTTTT. It translates to CAISPGGLNTGELFF.

In this sample, this clone turned up once. The V gene is TRBV30, the J gene TRBJ2-5, with TRBD2 identical over 7 bases. V was clipped by 0 bases and J by 5 bases; unmatched bases: 6. This CDR3 is 14 amino acids long. Germline CDR1 and CDR2: GTSNPN and SVGIG (reference sequence). CDR3 sequence (DNA): TGTGCCTGGAGTGTGGGAGCGGGGTGGGAGACCCAGTACTTC. Protein: CAWSVGAGWETQYF.

The chain has TRBV21-1 and TRBJ1-3; the table calls TRBD1, which could not be checked here. TRBV21-1 is tagged as a pseudogene. The CDR3 runs 15 residues. The CDR3 sequence: CAPPGQGLWGNTIYF. CDR3 sequence (DNA): TGTGCGCCGCCAGGGCAGGGATTGTGGGGAAACACCATATATTTT.

This chain connects TRBV28 to TRBJ2-7, with TRBD2 identical over 7 bases. The germline gives CDR1 MDHEN, CDR2 SYDVKM. The CDR3 runs 16 residues. With 5 bases clipped from V and 6 bases from J, the junction kept 16 bases outside the gene matches. The chain's CDR3 is CASSAPQEWSGGEQYF. The CDR3 DNA reads TGTGCCAGCAGTGCCCCTCAGGAGTGGTCGGGAGGCGAGCAGTACTTC.

The chain is built from TRBV7-9 and TRBJ2-3, with no clear D. CDR1 and CDR2 (germline): SEHNR, FQNEAQ (reference sequence). The CDR3 is 12 amino acids. Trimming took off 5 bases at V and 4 bases at J, with 7 bases between the two ends. DNA for the CDR3: TGTGCCAGCAGCCTATGGTCAGATACGCAGTATTTT. This codes for CASSLWSDTQYF.

The V and J genes are TRBV5-4 and TRBJ2-5; TRBD2 aligns across 9 bases. Germline loops: CDR1 SGHNT, CDR2 YYREEE (reference sequence). Trimming at V came to 3 bases and at J to 7 bases, leaving 7 bases not matched to a gene. The CDR3 runs 14 residues. The CDR3 loop is CASSSVAGVSTQYF. The CDR3 DNA follows: TGTGCCAGCAGCTCCGTAGCGGGGGTGTCGACCCAGTACTTC.

The chain has TRBV6-4 and TRBJ2-5; TRBD1 agrees at 8 bases. Germline V CDR1 and CDR2: MRHNA, SNTAGT. Trimming removed 5 bases from V and 1 base from J; junction bases left unmatched: 6. The CDR3 extends over 15 amino acids. This chain's CDR3 is CASSPNQGAQETQYF. The DNA for the CDR3 is TGTGCCAGCAGTCCGAATCAGGGGGCCCAAGAGACCCAGTACTTC.

This clone was counted between two and nine times. The CDR3 DNA follows: TGTGCCAGCAGCGTCAGCGGGACTAGCACAGATACGCAGTATTTT. This codes for CASSVSGTSTDTQYF. The V gene is TRBV7-8, the J gene TRBJ2-3, with 7 nucleotides matching TRBD2. Germline trimming cut 5 bases from V and 0 bases from J; bases unmatched to any gene: 5. Germline CDR1 reads SGHVS; CDR2 reads FQNEAQ. This CDR3 spans 15 amino acids.

V usage is TRBV5-6 and J usage is TRBJ2-1; 9 bases line up with TRBD2. The CDR3 has 15 amino acids. V trimming: 2 bases; J trimming: 6 bases; junction bases outside the gene matches: 6. Per germline, CDR1 SGHDT and CDR2 YYEEEE. The CDR3 nucleotides are TGTGCCAGCAGCTTTTGGACTAGCGTGGGCAATGAGCAGTTCTTC. It yields the protein CASSFWTSVGNEQFF.

The J gene is TRBJ1-6, the V gene TRBV28; TRBD1 aligns across 7 bases. The CDR3 loop spans 15 amino acids. The germline V gene has CDR1 MDHEN and CDR2 SYDVKM. Losses at the gene ends were 2 bases for V and 7 bases for J; bases not matched to a gene: 5. The CDR3 coding sequence is TGTGCCAGCAGTTTAAGACAGGGAGACAATTCACCCCTCCACTTT. It yields the protein CASSLRQGDNSPLHF. Full variable domain (missing parts from reference TRBV28 and TRBJ1-6): DVKVTQSSRYLVKRTGEKVFLECVQDMDHENMFWYRQDPGLGLRLIYFSYDVKMKEKGDIPEGYSVSREKKERFSLILESASTNQTSMYLCASSLRQGDNSPLHFGNGTRLTVT.

The CDR3 loop reads CASSLARQREQYF. In nucleotides, the CDR3 is TGCGCCAGCAGCTTGGCCAGACAGCGCGAGCAGTACTTC. The chain is built from TRBV5-1 and TRBJ2-7; D is perhaps TRBD1 (5 bases). This CDR3 has 13 amino acids. Trimming removed 0 bases from V and 6 bases from J, with 10 bases in between. From germline, CDR1 is SGHRS and CDR2 YFSETQ.

The chain has TRBV7-3 and TRBJ1-2; D perhaps matches TRBD1 (5 bases). This CDR3 is 13 amino acids long. Deletions cut 2 bases from V and 6 bases from J, with 10 bases between. Per the germline V gene, CDR1 is SGHTA and CDR2 is FQGTGA. The CDR3 DNA is TGTGCCAGCAGCTTACTGACGGGGGATGGCTACACCTTC. This sequence encodes CASSLLTGDGYTF.

This chain joins TRBV4-1 and TRBJ2-7; 7 nucleotides line up with TRBD2. Germline CDR1 MGHRA, CDR2 YSYEKL. The CDR3 extends over 17 amino acids. With 1 base clipped from V and 2 bases from J, the junction kept 11 bases outside the gene matches. CDR3 nucleotide sequence: TGCGCCAGCAGCCAAGTTCACGGACTAGAGGTAGCCTACGAGCAGTACTTC. Amino acid sequence: CASSQVHGLEVAYEQYF.

The CDR3 DNA follows: TGTGCCAGTAACAGGTGGGGCACTGAAGCTTTCTTT. Translation: CASNRWGTEAFF. The chain combines TRBV28 with TRBJ1-1; D might be TRBD1 (5 bases). CDR3 length: 12 residues. Germline V gene lookup returns CDR1 MDHEN and CDR2 SYDVKM. Trimming cost V 9 bases and J 4 bases, with 12 bases left between them. Filled out from reference TRBV28 and TRBJ1-1, the complete variable domain reads DVKVTQSSRYLVKRTGEKVFLECVQDMDHENMFWYRQDPGLGLRLIYFSYDVKMKEKGDIPEGYSVSREKKERFSLILESASTNQTSMYLCASNRWGTEAFFGQGTRLTVV.

The chain has TRBV5-4 and TRBJ1-4; TRBD1 aligns across 7 bases. The CDR3 sequence is 16 residues long. Trimming at V came to 1 base and at J to 4 bases, leaving 7 bases not matched to a gene. From germline, CDR1 is SGHNT and CDR2 YYREEE (reference sequence). The CDR3 is CASSLMTGSGNEKLFF. In nucleotides, the CDR3 is TGTGCCAGCAGCTTGATGACAGGGTCGGGTAATGAAAAACTGTTTTTT.

The chain combines TRBV20-1 with TRBJ1-3; the D is unclear. V gave up 1 base and J gave up 9 bases, with 7 bases separating them. This CDR3 region has 11 residues. Germline V gives CDR1 DFQATT, CDR2 SNEGSKA (reference sequence). DNA of the CDR3: TGCAGTGCTAGAGGGGCTGGCACCATATATTTT. The encoded protein is CSARGAGTIYF.

J is TRBJ1-1 and V is TRBV5-6; 7 nucleotides match TRBD1. V lost 5 bases to trimming and J lost 6 bases; unmatched junction nucleotides: 10. This CDR3 is 14 amino acids long. The germline V gene has CDR1 SGHDT and CDR2 YYEEEE. CDR3 protein: CASRPTGVLAEAFF. DNA of the CDR3: TGTGCCAGCAGACCTACAGGGGTTTTGGCTGAAGCTTTCTTT.

In its sample, this clone was seen once. The V gene is TRBV28, the J gene TRBJ2-1, with D tentatively TRBD2 (6 bases). Germline lookup yields CDR1 MDHEN and CDR2 SYDVKM. The CDR3 runs 13 residues. The CDR3 loop is CAARRGSYNEQFF. The CDR3 coding sequence is TGTGCGGCAAGGCGGGGATCCTACAATGAGCAGTTCTTC.

DNA of the CDR3: TGTGCCTGGAGACCCATCACTAGCGGGCCCGATGGGCAGTTCTTC. It translates to CAWRPITSGPDGQFF. V is TRBV30 and J is TRBJ2-1; TRBD2 aligns across 9 bases. Germline V gene data show CDR1 as GTSNPN and CDR2 as SVGIG (reference sequence). After removal of 3 bases from V and 12 bases from J, the junction contained 15 bases not matched to a gene. This CDR3 comprises 15 residues.

This clone was seen a few times. The chain couples TRBV6-1 to TRBJ1-1; no definite D call. Germline-derived CDR1 and CDR2 are MNHNS and SASEGT. Trimming took 6 bases from V and 4 from J, leaving 12 bases between them. The CDR3 length is 13 residues. CDR3 coding DNA: TGTGCCAGCAGGACCGTTGAGGGCACTGAAGCTTTCTTT. Amino acids: CASRTVEGTEAFF.

The rearrangement links TRBV7-6 to TRBJ2-3; 10 bases map to TRBD2. The length of the CDR3 is 19 residues. Germline V gene sequence: CDR1 SGHVS, CDR2 FNYEAQ. With V trimmed by 4 bases and J by 2 bases, 15 bases remained unmatched. The CDR3 reads CASSWGGLAGDGYTDTQYF. CDR3 coding DNA: TGTGCCAGCAGCTGGGGGGGGCTAGCGGGAGACGGTTACACAGATACGCAGTATTTT. Supplemented by reference TRBV7-6 and TRBJ2-3, the full variable domain reads GAGVSQSPRYKVTKRGQDVALRCDPISGHVSLYWYRQALGQGPEFLTYFNYEAQQDKSGLPNDRFSAERPEGSISTLTIQRTEQRDSAMYRCASSWGGLAGDGYTDTQYFGPGTRLTVL.

The V and J genes are TRBV18 and TRBJ1-3; D is unclear. V lost 2 bases to trimming and J lost 1 base, with 21 bases between them. The CDR3 runs 19 residues. Germline V gives CDR1 KGHSH, CDR2 LQKENI. The chain's CDR3 is CASSPLQAPHRFSGNTIYF. CDR3 in DNA: TGTGCCAGCTCACCATTGCAAGCACCCCATCGCTTTTCTGGAAACACCATATATTTT.

The J gene is TRBJ1-2, the V gene TRBV27, with D perhaps matching TRBD1 (6 bases). CDR3 length equals 14 residues. Germline V lookup: CDR1 MNHEY, CDR2 SMNVEV (reference sequence). Trimming left V 0 bases short and J 4 bases short, with 9 bases between. Here the CDR3 DNA reads TGTGCCAGCAGTTTATCCGGGACAAGCTATGGCTACACCTTC. It is translated as CASSLSGTSYGYTF.

The chain links TRBV7-6 to TRBJ2-3; 14 positions agree with TRBD2. The germline V gene has CDR1 SGHVS and CDR2 FNYEAQ. CDR3 length equals 17 residues. Germline trimming cut 4 bases from V and 0 bases from J; bases unmatched to any gene: 3. CDR3: CASSWGTSGSSTDTQYF. The CDR3, as DNA: TGTGCCAGCAGCTGGGGGACTAGCGGGAGTAGCACAGATACGCAGTATTTT.